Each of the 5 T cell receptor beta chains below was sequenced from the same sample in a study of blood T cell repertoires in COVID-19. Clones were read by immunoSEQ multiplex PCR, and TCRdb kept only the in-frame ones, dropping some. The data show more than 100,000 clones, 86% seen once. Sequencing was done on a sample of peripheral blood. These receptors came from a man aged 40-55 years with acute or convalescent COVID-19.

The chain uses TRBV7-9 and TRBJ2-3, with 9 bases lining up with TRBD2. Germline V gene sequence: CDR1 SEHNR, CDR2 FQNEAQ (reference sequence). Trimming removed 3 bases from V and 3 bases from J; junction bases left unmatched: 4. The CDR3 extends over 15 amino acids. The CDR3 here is CASSFLAGGTDTQYF. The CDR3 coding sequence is TGTGCCAGCAGCTTTTTGGCGGGGGGGACAGATACGCAGTATTTT.

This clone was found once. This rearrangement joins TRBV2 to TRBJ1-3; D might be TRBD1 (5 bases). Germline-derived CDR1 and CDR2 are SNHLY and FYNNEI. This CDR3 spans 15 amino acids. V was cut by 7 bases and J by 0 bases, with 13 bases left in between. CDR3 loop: CASIPGRGSGNTIYF. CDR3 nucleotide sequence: TGTGCCAGCATCCCCGGGAGGGGCTCTGGAAACACCATATATTTT.

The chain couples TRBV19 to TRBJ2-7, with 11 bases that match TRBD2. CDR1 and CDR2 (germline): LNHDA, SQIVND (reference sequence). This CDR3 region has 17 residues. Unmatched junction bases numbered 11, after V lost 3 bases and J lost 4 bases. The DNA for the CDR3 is TGTGCCAGTAGTATGCGTCTAGCGGGAGGTTACTCTTACGAGCAGTACTTC. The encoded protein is CASSMRLAGGYSYEQYF.

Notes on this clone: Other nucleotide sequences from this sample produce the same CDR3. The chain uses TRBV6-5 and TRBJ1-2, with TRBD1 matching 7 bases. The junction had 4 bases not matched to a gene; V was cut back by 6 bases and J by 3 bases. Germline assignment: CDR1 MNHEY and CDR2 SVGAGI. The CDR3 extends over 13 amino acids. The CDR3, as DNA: TGTGCCAGCAGCCCCGACAGGGACTATGGCTACACCTTC. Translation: CASSPDRDYGYTF.

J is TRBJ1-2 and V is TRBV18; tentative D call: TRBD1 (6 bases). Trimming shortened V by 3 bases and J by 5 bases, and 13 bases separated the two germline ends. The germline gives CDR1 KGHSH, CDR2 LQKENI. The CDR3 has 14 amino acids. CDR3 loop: CASSPMGAGYGYTF. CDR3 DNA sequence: TGTGCCAGCTCACCTATGGGGGCTGGTTATGGCTACACCTTC.